The entry that follows covers one T cell receptor (beta chain) sequence. TCRdb ran MiXCR on the 5' RACE reads and lists one entry per CDR3 protein. The sample gives hundreds of thousands of distinct CDR3 sequences, about a fifth of which show up once; roughly 8.1% is in the top ten. These data come from a study of T-cell memory formation after mild COVID-19. The source is an adult woman who had mild COVID-19 (a few samples of this study predate the infection). Cell type and time point are not known. The specimen was PBMCs or a T cell subset sorted from them (not recorded which).

The CDR3 DNA reads TGTGCCAGCAGCCAAGGGTTGGGGGCTGGGGAAACTGAAGCTTTCTTT. Its translation is CASSQGLGAGETEAFF. The rearrangement uses TRBV3-1 and TRBJ1-1; D possibly corresponds to TRBD1 (6 bases). V was shortened by 1 base and J by 5 bases, with 17 bases between the two germline ends. The CDR3 is made up of 16 amino acids. Germline CDR1 is LGHDT and CDR2 is YNNKEL (reference sequence).